This TCR beta chain stems from a study of blood T cell repertoires in COVID-19. About the study: The United States, Italy and Spain were the sources of the acute and convalescent COVID-19 samples. Sample material is recorded as cDNA or gDNA derived from T cells, B-cell-depleted T cells, or PBMCs.

The CDR3 loop spans 13 amino acids. CDR1 is LNHDA, CDR2 SQIVND, per germline (reference sequence). V lost 7 bases, J lost 5 bases, and 14 bases lay in between. In the original analysis: Amplification of reference gene primers was used by the study to estimate nucleated cell counts. Sequenced by immunoSEQ multiplex PCR; TCRdb stores in-frame clones only, minus some. For V, J and clone size, that table is used; D and trimming come from the DNA. The table shows some 210,000 clones, with about 88% occurring only once. This TCR was sampled from a woman between 40 and 55 years old with acute or convalescent COVID-19. The specimen sequenced was peripheral blood. This chain joins TRBV19 and TRBJ1-2; no definite D call. The CDR3 is CASTESRGYGYTF. The CDR3 DNA reads as TGTGCCAGTACCGAAAGTCGGGGTTATGGCTACACCTTC.